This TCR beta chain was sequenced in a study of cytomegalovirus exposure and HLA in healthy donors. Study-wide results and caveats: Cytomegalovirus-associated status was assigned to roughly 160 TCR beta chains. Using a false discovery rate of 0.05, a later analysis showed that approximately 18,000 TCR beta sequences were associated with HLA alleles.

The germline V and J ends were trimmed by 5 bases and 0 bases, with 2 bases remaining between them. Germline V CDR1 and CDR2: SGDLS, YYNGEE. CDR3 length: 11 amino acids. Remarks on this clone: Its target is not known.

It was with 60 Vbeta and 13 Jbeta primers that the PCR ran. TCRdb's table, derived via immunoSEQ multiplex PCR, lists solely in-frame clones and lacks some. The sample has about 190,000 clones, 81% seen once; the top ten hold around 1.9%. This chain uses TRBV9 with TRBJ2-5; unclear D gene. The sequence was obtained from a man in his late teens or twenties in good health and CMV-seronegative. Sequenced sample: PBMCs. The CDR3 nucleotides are TGTGCCAGCAGTAACCAAGAGACCCAGTACTTC. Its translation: CASSNQETQYF.